This TCR beta chain was obtained from a study of neurological immune-mediated disorders. MiXCR, run by TCRdb on the 5' RACE reads, gives a single entry per CDR3 protein. The sample holds around 37,000 distinct CDR3 sequences; 3.2% are singletons and the top ten take around 8%. This clonotype was counted ten times or more. Time point reported: longitudinal time-point 1 (baseline). The germline V gene encodes CDR1 LNHDA and CDR2 SQIVND (reference sequence). The germline V and J ends were trimmed by 6 bases and 5 bases, with 19 bases remaining between them. This CDR3 region has 15 residues. The material sequenced was PBMCs. The chain combines TRBV19 with TRBJ2-5; no clear D. The TCR was taken from a woman between 55 and 75 years old with multiple sclerosis. CDR3 sequence reads: CASSRPSVSGETQYF. The CDR3 DNA sequence: TGTGCCAGTAGCCGCCCGAGTGTCTCAGGCGAGACCCAGTACTTC.